One TCR beta chain is described in this entry. Antigen unknown. The length of the CDR3 is 17 residues. V lost 6 bases and J lost 4; bases outside the gene matches: 8. The V gene's germline CDR1 is WNHNN and CDR2 SYGVQD (reference sequence). RNA transcripts served as the template for amplifying TCR beta CDR3 regions. TCR CDR3 underwent first-round RT-PCR with the HTBI primer set. TCRdb reanalysed the multiplex PCR reads using MiXCR and keeps one entry per CDR3 protein. The sample has 500,000 to 750,000 distinct CDR3 sequences, over 12% seen once. Under 3 months was the duration of disease in ophthalmopathy patients, who also had a Clinical Activity Score of at least 3 and a NOSPECS grade of at least 4. The PBMCs had their origin in 8.5 to 10 ml of fresh peripheral blood. The sample belongs to a study of T cells in Graves' hyperthyroidism and ophthalmopathy. Findings and caveats of the study: The majority of expanded thyroid clonotypes above 0.001 also appeared in blood. Onset of ophthalmopathy came a median approximately 6.8 months after the model predicted it.

The V gene is TRBV10-1, the J gene TRBJ1-6; 11 bases align to TRBD1. The TCR originated in a woman aged 18-30 years with Graves' ophthalmopathy. Material for sequencing was blood. In nucleotides, the CDR3 is TGCGCCAGCAGCTACAGGGACAGGGGGGGATATAATTCACCCCTCCACTTT. Protein: CASSYRDRGGYNSPLHF.